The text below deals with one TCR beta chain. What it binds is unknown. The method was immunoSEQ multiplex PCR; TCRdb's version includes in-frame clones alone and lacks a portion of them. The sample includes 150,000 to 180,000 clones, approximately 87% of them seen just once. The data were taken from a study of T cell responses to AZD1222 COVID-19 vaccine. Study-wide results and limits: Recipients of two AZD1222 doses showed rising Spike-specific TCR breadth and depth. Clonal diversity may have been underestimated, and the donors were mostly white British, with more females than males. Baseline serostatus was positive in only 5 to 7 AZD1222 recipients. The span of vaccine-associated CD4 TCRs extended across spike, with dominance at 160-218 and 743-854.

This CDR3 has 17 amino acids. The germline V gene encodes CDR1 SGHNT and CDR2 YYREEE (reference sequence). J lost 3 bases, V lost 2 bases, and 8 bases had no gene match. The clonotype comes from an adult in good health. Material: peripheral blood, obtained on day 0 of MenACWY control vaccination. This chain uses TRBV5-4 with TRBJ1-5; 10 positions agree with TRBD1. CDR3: CASSFYVGTGANQPQHF. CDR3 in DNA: TGTGCCAGCAGCTTTTACGTTGGGACAGGGGCCAATCAGCCCCAGCATTTT. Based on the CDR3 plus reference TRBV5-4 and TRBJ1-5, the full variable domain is ETGVTQSPTHLIKTRGQQVTLRCSSQSGHNTVSWYQQALGQGPQFIFQYYREEENGRGNFPPRFSGLQFPNYSSELNVNALELDDSALYLCASSFYVGTGANQPQHFGDGTRLSIL.